The clone carrying this TCR beta chain was recorded only once. The sample belongs to a study of blood T cell repertoires in COVID-19. CDR3 length: 14 residues. The ends were cut back, 6 bases at V and 1 base at J, with 12 bases in the middle. Germline V lookup: CDR1 MNHEY, CDR2 SMNVEV (reference sequence). Libraries were prepared by immunoSEQ multiplex PCR; TCRdb keeps only in-frame clonotypes and omits some of them. The repertoire holds around 94,000 clones, about 90% seen once, with around 5% in the top ten. V and J are TRBV27 and TRBJ2-5; TRBD1 is a possible D gene (6 bases). Sequenced material: peripheral blood. This clonotype originated in a woman in her 50s with COVID-19, enrolled during active disease. CDR3 in amino acids: CASRRTVPQETQYF. In DNA form, the CDR3 reads TGTGCCAGCAGGCGGACAGTACCCCAAGAGACCCAGTACTTC.